The clone carrying this T cell receptor beta chain has just a few counts. Its specificity is not known. This sample was included in a study of T cells in Graves' hyperthyroidism and ophthalmopathy. Findings and limits, study-wide: Within blood appeared most thyroid clonotypes that had expanded above 0.001.

CDR3 size: 17 residues. Germline values: CDR1 ENHRY, CDR2 SYGVKD. V shed 4 bases and J shed 1 base, with 16 bases lying between them. RNA transcripts provided the source from which TCR beta CDR3 regions were amplified. Researchers ran a first-round RT-PCR on the TCR CDR3 using the HTBI primer set. TCRdb re-derived calls from the multiplex PCR reads in MiXCR, one entry per CDR3 protein. The profile shows some 570,000 distinct CDR3 sequences, 14% of them singletons. The receptor was derived from a young woman with Graves' ophthalmopathy. Input material: blood. The rearrangement links TRBV10-3 to TRBJ2-2; maybe TRBD1 (7 bases). CDR3 sequence: CAISGKGAGLNTGELFF. In DNA, the CDR3 is TGTGCCATCAGTGGGAAGGGGGCGGGGTTGAACACCGGGGAGCTGTTTTTT.